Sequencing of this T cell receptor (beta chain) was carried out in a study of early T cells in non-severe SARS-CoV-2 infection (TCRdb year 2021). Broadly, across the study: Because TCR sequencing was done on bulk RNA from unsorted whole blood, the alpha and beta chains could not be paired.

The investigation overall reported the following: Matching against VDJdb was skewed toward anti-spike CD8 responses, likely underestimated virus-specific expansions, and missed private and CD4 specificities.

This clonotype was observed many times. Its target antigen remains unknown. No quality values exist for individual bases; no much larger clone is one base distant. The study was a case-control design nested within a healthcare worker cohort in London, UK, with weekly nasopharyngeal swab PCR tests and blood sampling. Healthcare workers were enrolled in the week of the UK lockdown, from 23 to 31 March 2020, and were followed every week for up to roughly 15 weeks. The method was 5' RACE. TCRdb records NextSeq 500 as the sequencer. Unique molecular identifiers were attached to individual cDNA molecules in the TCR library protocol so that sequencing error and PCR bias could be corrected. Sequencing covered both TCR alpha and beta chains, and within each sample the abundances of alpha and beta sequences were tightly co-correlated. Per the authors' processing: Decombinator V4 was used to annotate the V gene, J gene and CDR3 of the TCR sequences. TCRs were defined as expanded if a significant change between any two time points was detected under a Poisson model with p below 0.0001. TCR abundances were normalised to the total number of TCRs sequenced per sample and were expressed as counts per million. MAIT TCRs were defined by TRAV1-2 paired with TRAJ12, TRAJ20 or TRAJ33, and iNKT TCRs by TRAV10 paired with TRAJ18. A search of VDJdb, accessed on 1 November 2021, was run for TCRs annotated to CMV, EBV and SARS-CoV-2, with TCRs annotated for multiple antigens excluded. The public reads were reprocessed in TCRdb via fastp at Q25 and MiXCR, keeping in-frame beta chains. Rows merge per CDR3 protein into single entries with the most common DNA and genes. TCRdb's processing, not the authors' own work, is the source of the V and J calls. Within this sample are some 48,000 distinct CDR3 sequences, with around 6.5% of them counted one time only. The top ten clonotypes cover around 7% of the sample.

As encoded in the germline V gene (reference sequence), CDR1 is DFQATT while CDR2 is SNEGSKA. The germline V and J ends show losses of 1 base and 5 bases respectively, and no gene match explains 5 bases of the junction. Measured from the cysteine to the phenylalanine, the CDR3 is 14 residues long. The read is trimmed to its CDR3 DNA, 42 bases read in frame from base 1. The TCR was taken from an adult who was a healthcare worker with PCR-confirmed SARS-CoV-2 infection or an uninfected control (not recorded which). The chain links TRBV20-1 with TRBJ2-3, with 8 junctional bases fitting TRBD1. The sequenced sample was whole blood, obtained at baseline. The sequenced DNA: TGCAGTGCTAGAGCGGACAGGGTCAGAGATACGCAGTATTTT. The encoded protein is CSARADRVRDTQYF.